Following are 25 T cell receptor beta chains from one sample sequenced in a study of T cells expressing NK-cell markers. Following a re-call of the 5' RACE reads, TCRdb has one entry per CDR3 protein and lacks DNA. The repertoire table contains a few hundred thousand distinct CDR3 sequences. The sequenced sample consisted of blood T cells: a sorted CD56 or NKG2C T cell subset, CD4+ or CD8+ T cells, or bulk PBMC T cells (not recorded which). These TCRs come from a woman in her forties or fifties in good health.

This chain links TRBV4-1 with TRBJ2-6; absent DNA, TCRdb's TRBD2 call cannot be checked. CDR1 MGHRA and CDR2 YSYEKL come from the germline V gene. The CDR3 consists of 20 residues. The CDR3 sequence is CASSQVFSGLHPSGANVLTF.

The CDR3 reads CATSDLRTGTSGSPDTQYF. The genes are TRBV24-1 and TRBJ2-3; the D call of TRBD2 rests on TCRdb alone, since no DNA is present to check it. Germline assignment: CDR1 KGHDR and CDR2 SFDVKD. The CDR3 contains 19 residues.

The CDR3 is CASSPVMRRQNYEQYF. This sequence joins TRBV7-8 and TRBJ2-7. The CDR3 extends over 16 amino acids. CDR1 and CDR2 from the germline V gene are SGHVS and FQNEAQ. The whole variable domain, filled in from reference TRBV7-8 and TRBJ2-7, reads GAGVSQSPRYKVAKRGQDVALRCDPISGHVSLFWYQQALGQGPEFLTYFQNEAQLDKSGLPSDRFFAERPEGSVSTLKIQRTQQEDSAVYLCASSPVMRRQNYEQYFGPGTRLTVT.

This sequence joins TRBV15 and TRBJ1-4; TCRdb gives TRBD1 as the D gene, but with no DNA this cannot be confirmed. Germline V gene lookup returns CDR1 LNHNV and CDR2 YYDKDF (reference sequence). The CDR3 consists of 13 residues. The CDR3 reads CATSTPAGEKLFF.

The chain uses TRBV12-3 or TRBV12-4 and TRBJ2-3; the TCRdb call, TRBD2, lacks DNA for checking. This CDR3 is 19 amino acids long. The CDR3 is CASSTGLAGGRSREDTQYF.

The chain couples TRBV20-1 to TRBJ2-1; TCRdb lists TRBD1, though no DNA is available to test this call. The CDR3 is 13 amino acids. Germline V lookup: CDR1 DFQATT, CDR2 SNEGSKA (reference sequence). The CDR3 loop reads CSAIIGAYNEQFF.

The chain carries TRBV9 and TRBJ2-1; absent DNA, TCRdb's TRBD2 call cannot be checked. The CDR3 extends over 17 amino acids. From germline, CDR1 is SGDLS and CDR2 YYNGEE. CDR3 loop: CASSASTGLAGGSEQFF.

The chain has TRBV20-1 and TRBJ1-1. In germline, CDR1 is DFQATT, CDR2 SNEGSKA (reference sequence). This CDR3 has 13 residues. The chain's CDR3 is CSARGYSLAEAFF.

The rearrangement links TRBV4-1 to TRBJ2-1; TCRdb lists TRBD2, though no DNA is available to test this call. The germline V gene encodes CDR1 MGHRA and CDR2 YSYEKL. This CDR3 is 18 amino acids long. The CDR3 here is CASSQVYGGRAYRDEQFF.

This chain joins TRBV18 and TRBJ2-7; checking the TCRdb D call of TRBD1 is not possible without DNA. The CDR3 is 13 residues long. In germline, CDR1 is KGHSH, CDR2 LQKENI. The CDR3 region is CASSPPQGNEQYF.

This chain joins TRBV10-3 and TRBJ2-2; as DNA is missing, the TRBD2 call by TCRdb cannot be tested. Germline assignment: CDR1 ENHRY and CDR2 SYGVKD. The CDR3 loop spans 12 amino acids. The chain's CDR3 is CASRWASGELFF.

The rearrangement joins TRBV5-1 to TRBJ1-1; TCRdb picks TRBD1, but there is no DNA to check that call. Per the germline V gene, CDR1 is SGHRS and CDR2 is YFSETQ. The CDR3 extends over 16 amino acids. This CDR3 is CASSPGQGRGHTEAFF.

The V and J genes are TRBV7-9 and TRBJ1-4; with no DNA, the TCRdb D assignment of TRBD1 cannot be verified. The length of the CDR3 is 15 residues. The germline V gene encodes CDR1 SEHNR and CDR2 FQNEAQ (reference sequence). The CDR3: CASSRGLVTNEKLFF.

CDR3 sequence reads: CASSMTSGRTEQYF. This chain links TRBV5-1 with TRBJ2-7; TCRdb outputs TRBD2, but without DNA this stays unchecked. The CDR3 is made up of 14 amino acids. Germline loops: CDR1 SGHRS, CDR2 YFSETQ. Supplemented by reference TRBV5-1 and TRBJ2-7, the full variable domain reads KAGVTQTPRYLIKTRGQQVTLSCSPISGHRSVSWYQQTPGQGLQFLFEYFSETQRNKGNFPGRFSGRQFSNSRSEMNVSTLELGDSALYLCASSMTSGRTEQYFGPGTRLTVT.

Here the CDR3 reads CASRRQAEREKLFF. This chain connects TRBV12-3 or TRBV12-4 to TRBJ1-4; TCRdb lists TRBD1, though no DNA is available to test this call. The CDR3 length is 14 residues.

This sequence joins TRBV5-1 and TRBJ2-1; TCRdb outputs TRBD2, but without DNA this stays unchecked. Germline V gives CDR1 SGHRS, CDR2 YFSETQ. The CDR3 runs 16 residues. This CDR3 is CASRWGRLSSYNEQFF.

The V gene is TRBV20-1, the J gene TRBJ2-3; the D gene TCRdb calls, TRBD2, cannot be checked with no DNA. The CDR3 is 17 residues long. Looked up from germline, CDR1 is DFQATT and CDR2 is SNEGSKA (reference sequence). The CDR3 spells CSAIILAGKGNTDTQYF.

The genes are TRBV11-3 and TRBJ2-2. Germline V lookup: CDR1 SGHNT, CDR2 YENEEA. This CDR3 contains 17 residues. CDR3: CASSLDFEQPNTGELFF. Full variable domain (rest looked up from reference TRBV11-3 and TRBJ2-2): EAGVVQSPRYKIIEKKQPVAFWCNPISGHNTLYWYLQNLGQGPELLIRYENEEAVDDSQLPKDRFSAERLKGVDSTLKIQPAELGDSAVYLCASSLDFEQPNTGELFFGEGSRLTVL.

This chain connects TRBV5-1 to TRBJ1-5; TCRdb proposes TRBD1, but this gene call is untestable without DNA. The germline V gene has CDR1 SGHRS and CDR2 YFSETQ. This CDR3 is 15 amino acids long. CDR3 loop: CASRVHRGRTQPQHF.

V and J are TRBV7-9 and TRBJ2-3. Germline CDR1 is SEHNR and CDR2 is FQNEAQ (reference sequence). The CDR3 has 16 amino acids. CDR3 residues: CASSPDGRPSTDTQYF.

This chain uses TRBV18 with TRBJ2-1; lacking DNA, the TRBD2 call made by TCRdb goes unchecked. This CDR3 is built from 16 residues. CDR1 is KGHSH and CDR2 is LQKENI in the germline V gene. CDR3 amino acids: CASSPRDSVIGNEQFF.

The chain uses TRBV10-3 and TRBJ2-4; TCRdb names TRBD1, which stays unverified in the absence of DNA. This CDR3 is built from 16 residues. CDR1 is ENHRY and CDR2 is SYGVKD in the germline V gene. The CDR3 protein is CAISERGGPTKNIQYF.

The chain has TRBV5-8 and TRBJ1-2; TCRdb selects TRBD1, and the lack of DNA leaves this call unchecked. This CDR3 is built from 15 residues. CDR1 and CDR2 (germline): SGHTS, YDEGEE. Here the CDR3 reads CASSETFDRSNGYTF.

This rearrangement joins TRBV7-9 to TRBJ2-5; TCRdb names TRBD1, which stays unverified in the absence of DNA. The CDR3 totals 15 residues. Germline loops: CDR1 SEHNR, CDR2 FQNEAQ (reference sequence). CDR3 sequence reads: CASSWDLTTQETQYF.

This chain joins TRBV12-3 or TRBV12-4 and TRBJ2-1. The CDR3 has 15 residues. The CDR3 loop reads CASSLGASNYNEQFF.